The 13 T cell receptor beta chains presented below share a single source sample, sequenced in a study of identical twins. One entry per CDR3 protein results from TCRdb running MiXCR on the 5' RACE reads. In the table there are 500,000 to 650,000 distinct CDR3 sequences, around 20% of which are singletons. The sample was also reused in another study, on yellow fever vaccine responses in identical twins.

The sequenced sample consisted of CD4+ T cells sorted from blood. These receptors all stem from a young woman in good health.

This clonotype was observed a handful of times. The chain combines TRBV12-3 or TRBV12-4 with TRBJ1-5; perhaps TRBD1 as D (5 bases). The germline V and J ends were trimmed by 8 bases and 3 bases, with 14 bases remaining between them. The CDR3 has 14 amino acids. This chain's CDR3 is CASVAQELNQPQHF. The CDR3 DNA follows: TGTGCCAGCGTCGCACAGGAACTCAATCAGCCCCAGCATTTT.

This clonotype was counted between two and nine times. J is TRBJ2-7 and V is TRBV28; 7 positions agree with TRBD1. Looked up from germline, CDR1 is MDHEN and CDR2 is SYDVKM. CDR3 length equals 15 residues. Unmatched junction bases numbered 11, after V lost 5 bases and J lost 4 bases. CDR3 nucleotide sequence: TGTGCCAGCAGTCTCCCGACAGGGAATAATTACGAGCAGTACTTC. It is translated as CASSLPTGNNYEQYF. Together with reference TRBV28 and TRBJ2-7, the CDR3 gives the full variable domain: DVKVTQSSRYLVKRTGEKVFLECVQDMDHENMFWYRQDPGLGLRLIYFSYDVKMKEKGDIPEGYSVSREKKERFSLILESASTNQTSMYLCASSLPTGNNYEQYFGPGTRLTVT.

A few counts support this clonotype. The gene calls are TRBV2 and TRBJ2-1, with TRBD1 matching 9 bases. The germline gives CDR1 SNHLY, CDR2 FYNNEI. CDR3 length equals 14 residues. V dropped 7 bases and J dropped 7; count of bases not matched to a gene: 8. In DNA form, the CDR3 reads TGTGCCAGCATTCCCGGGACAGGGATTAATGAGCAGTTCTTC. It is translated as CASIPGTGINEQFF.

The chain has TRBV6-5 and TRBJ2-5, with 11 bases that match TRBD2. This CDR3 is 19 amino acids long. Germline-derived CDR1 and CDR2 are MNHEY and SVGAGI. V was pared by 4 bases and J by 9 bases, with 22 bases of the junction left unmatched. The CDR3 DNA is TGTGCCAGCAGTTCCGCTCCGGGTAGCGGGGGGGCGGGCGCTGGGGCCCAGTACTTC. Translated, it gives CASSSAPGSGGAGAGAQYF.

This clonotype was counted a few times. An end of the junction does not agree with germline; a read error may underlie this. The rearrangement joins TRBV12-3 or TRBV12-4 to TRBJ1-2, with TRBD1 identical over 7 bases. CDR3 length: 18 residues. Here the CDR3 DNA reads TGTGCCAGCCCACGAGGAGGGACAGAGCCGGAAGATAACGATGGCTACACCTTC. It encodes CASPRGGTEPEDNDGYTF.

This clonotype was observed a handful of times. CDR3 region: CASSAEPTREQFF. CDR3 bases: TGTGCCAGCAGTGCCGAACCGACTAGAGAGCAGTTCTTC. The genes are TRBV6-4 and TRBJ2-1, with a weak D call TRBD2 (6 bases). Germline CDR1 and CDR2: MRHNA and SNTAGT. The length of the CDR3 is 13 residues. The germline V and J ends were trimmed by 4 bases and 10 bases, with 14 bases remaining between them.

The chain employs TRBV20-1 and TRBJ2-3; either TRBD1 or TRBD2 may supply D (6 bases each). Germline CDR1 and CDR2: DFQATT and SNEGSKA (reference sequence). This CDR3 has 16 amino acids. V was clipped by 4 bases and J by 0 bases, with 17 bases between them. This chain's CDR3 is CSAIVEGGGSTDTQYF. The CDR3 coding sequence is TGCAGTGCTATTGTTGAGGGGGGCGGGAGCACAGATACGCAGTATTTT.

The rearrangement joins TRBV3-1 to TRBJ2-1, with 10 bases lining up with TRBD2. CDR3 length equals 16 residues. Germline loops: CDR1 LGHDT, CDR2 YNNKEL (reference sequence). The V segment lost 0 bases and the J segment 3 bases; nucleotides outside the gene matches: 2. CDR3 bases: TGTGCCAGCAGCCAAGATGTAGCGGGGGGCTACAATGAGCAGTTCTTC. This gives the protein CASSQDVAGGYNEQFF.

This clonotype has a handful of counts. The genes are TRBV20-1 and TRBJ2-1, with D perhaps matching TRBD1 or TRBD2 (5 bases each). This CDR3 has 13 residues. CDR1 and CDR2 from the germline V gene are DFQATT and SNEGSKA (reference sequence). V was clipped by 6 bases and J by 9 bases, with 18 bases between them. The CDR3 region has the DNA TGCAGTGCCGCAGAAGGGGTAGCGCGTGAGCAGTTCTTC. It yields the protein CSAAEGVAREQFF.

This clonotype was found a few times. DNA for the CDR3: TGTGCCAGCAGCTTAAGCCAGGGCGGGCAGTTCTTC. This gives the protein CASSLSQGGQFF. This chain uses TRBV7-9 with TRBJ2-1; D possibly corresponds to TRBD1 (5 bases). The CDR3 has 12 residues. V lost 2 bases, J lost 12 bases, and 11 bases lay in between. CDR1 and CDR2 (germline): SEHNR, FQNEAQ (reference sequence).

This clonotype has more than one count but fewer than ten. The CDR3, as DNA: TGTGCCAGCAGTTGGCTAGCGGGAAATGAGCAGTTCTTC. This sequence encodes CASSWLAGNEQFF. The V call is TRBV27, the J call TRBJ2-1; 9 bases are shared with TRBD2. The CDR3 covers 13 residues. Germline V lookup: CDR1 MNHEY, CDR2 SMNVEV (reference sequence). The V segment lost 4 bases and the J segment 7 bases; nucleotides outside the gene matches: 2.

This clonotype was seen a handful of times. This sequence joins TRBV12-3 or TRBV12-4 and TRBJ2-1, with D maybe TRBD2 (5 bases). The CDR3 loop spans 14 amino acids. V dropped 1 base and J dropped 8 bases, with 12 bases sitting between them. The CDR3 loop is CASSLGVAYDEQFF. The CDR3 bases are TGTGCCAGCAGTTTAGGGGTAGCGTACGATGAGCAGTTCTTC.

This clonotype was picked up a small number of times. This rearrangement joins TRBV2 to TRBJ2-5, with D possibly being TRBD2 (6 bases). Germline loops: CDR1 SNHLY, CDR2 FYNNEI. This CDR3 comprises 14 residues. Trimming took off 5 bases at V and 0 bases at J, with 10 bases between the two ends. CDR3 protein: CASSWDSYQETQYF. The CDR3, as DNA: TGTGCCAGCAGTTGGGACTCGTACCAAGAGACCCAGTACTTC.